These 8 T cell receptor beta chains were sequenced from one sample in a study of blood T cell repertoires in COVID-19. Some clones are missing from TCRdb's copy, which holds only in-frame ones; the method was immunoSEQ multiplex PCR. The sample has 71,000 or so clones; 86% are singletons. The sample taken for sequencing was peripheral blood. The receptors come from an elderly man in a cohort sampled during active COVID-19.

This clone came up a few times. The genes are TRBV5-4 and TRBJ1-1; D gene uncertain. Germline CDR1 reads SGHNT; CDR2 reads YYREEE (reference sequence). V dropped 0 bases and J dropped 3 bases, with 6 bases sitting between them. The CDR3 contains 13 residues. CDR3 sequence (DNA): TGTGCCAGCAGCTTGGTGGCGGACACTGAAGCTTTCTTT. It encodes CASSLVADTEAFF.

A note on this clone: Additional DNA sequences in this sample encode the identical CDR3. The chain carries TRBV2 and TRBJ2-5, with D perhaps TRBD1 (8 bases). Germline V gives CDR1 SNHLY, CDR2 FYNNEI. The V end lost 6 bases, the J end lost 4 bases, and 12 bases lay between the germline ends. The CDR3 is made up of 13 amino acids. CDR3 nucleotides: TGTGCCAGCAGACAGGGGGGGTTAGAGACCCAGTACTTC. Its translation is CASRQGGLETQYF.

The chain carries TRBV7-2 and TRBJ1-3; TRBD1 matches at 8 bases. Germline V gene lookup returns CDR1 SGHTA and CDR2 FQGNSA. This CDR3 region has 14 residues. The trim removed 9 bases at V and 4 bases at J, leaving 8 bases unmatched. CDR3 nucleotide sequence: TGTGCCAGTGGGACAGGTCTGAACGGAAACACCATATATTTT. Encoded protein: CASGTGLNGNTIYF.

The rearrangement links TRBV12-5 to TRBJ2-2, with D tentatively TRBD2 (7 bases). CDR3 length: 19 amino acids. Germline V gene sequence: CDR1 LGHNT, CDR2 FRNRAP. V was shortened by 5 bases and J by 0 bases, with 22 bases between the two germline ends. Here the CDR3 DNA reads TGTGCTAGTGGTCGAGTGGCGGGGGCGCAAAGGTCGAACACCGGGGAGCTGTTTTTT. Translation gives CASGRVAGAQRSNTGELFF.

This chain uses TRBV19 with TRBJ2-1; D perhaps matches TRBD2 (5 bases). The germline V gene encodes CDR1 LNHDA and CDR2 SQIVND (reference sequence). The CDR3 extends over 16 amino acids. Trimming shortened V by 6 bases and J by 4 bases, and 19 bases separated the two germline ends. CDR3 protein: CASSPRRDPPYNEQFF. CDR3 coding DNA: TGTGCCAGTAGCCCGCGACGGGATCCCCCATACAATGAGCAGTTCTTC. Full variable domain (missing parts from reference TRBV19 and TRBJ2-1): DGGITQSPKYLFRKEGQNVTLSCEQNLNHDAMYWYRQDPGQGLRLIYYSQIVNDFQKGDIAEGYSVSREKKESFPLTVTSAQKNPTAFYLCASSPRRDPPYNEQFFGPGTRLTVL.

The chain is built from TRBV6-2 or TRBV6-3 and TRBJ1-2; D is possibly TRBD1 (5 bases). Deletions cut 2 bases from V and 4 bases from J, with 8 bases between. The germline CDR1 and CDR2 sequences are MNHEY and SVGEGT. The CDR3 has 13 residues. As DNA, the CDR3 is TGTGCCAGCAGTTACAGGGACTCCTATGGCTACACCTTC. It encodes CASSYRDSYGYTF.

The rearrangement joins TRBV6-6 to TRBJ2-4; perhaps TRBD1 as D (6 bases). The CDR3 length is 13 residues. Germline V gives CDR1 MNHNY, CDR2 SVGAGI (reference sequence). Trimming took 2 bases from V and 7 from J, leaving 9 bases between them. CDR3 region: CASSYGRGNIQYF. The CDR3 coding sequence is TGTGCCAGCAGTTACGGCAGGGGTAACATTCAGTACTTC.

DNA for the CDR3: TGTGCCAGCAGCTTGCGACACTTTAACACCGGGGAGCTGTTTTTT. Translating it yields CASSLRHFNTGELFF. The rearrangement links TRBV5-5 to TRBJ2-2; D is unclear. This CDR3 is 15 amino acids long. The germline V and J ends were trimmed by 1 base and 2 bases, with 9 bases remaining between them. Germline CDR1 SGHKS, CDR2 YYEKEE (reference sequence).